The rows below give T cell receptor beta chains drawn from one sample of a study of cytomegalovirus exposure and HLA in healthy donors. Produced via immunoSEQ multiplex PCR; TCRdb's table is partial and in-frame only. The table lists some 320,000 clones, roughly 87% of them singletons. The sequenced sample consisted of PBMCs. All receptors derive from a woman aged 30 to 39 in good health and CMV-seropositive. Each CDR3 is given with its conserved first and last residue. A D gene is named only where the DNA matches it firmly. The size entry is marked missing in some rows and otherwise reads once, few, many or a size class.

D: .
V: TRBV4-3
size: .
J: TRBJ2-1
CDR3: CASSQDLFTSSYNEQFF
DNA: TGCGCCAGCAGCCAAGATCTGTTTACTAGTTCGTACAATGAGCAGTTCTTC

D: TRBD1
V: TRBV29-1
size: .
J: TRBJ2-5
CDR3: CSVVVWTGVETQYF
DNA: TGCAGCGTTGTTGTGTGGACAGGGGTAGAGACCCAGTACTTC

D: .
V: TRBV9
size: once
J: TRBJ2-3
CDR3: CASSVASGADTQYF
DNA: TGTGCCAGCAGCGTAGCTTCGGGTGCAGATACGCAGTATTTT

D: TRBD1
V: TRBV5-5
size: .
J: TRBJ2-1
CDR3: CASSVTGRTNEQFF
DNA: TGTGCCAGCAGCGTGACAGGGAGAACGAATGAGCAGTTCTTC

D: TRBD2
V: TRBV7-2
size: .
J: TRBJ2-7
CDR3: CASSPIAGKTYEQYF
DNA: TGTGCCAGCAGCCCGATAGCGGGAAAAACCTACGAGCAGTACTTC

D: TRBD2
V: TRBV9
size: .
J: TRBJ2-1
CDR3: CASSVHRTSVGYNEQFF
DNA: TGTGCCAGCAGCGTCCACCGGACTAGCGTCGGGTACAATGAGCAGTTCTTC

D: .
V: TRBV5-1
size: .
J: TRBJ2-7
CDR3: CASSLGGYEQYF
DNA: TGCGCCAGCAGCTTGGGTGGATACGAGCAGTACTTC

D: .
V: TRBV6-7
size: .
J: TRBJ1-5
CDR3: CASSFSGHSNQPQHF
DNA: TGTGCCAGCAGTTTCTCAGGGCATAGCAATCAGCCCCAGCATTTT

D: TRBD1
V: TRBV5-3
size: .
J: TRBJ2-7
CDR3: CARSLGQGLGEQYF
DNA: TGTGCCAGAAGCTTGGGACAGGGCCTCGGGGAGCAGTACTTC

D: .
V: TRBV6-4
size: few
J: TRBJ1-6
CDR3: CASSDTRGSPLHF
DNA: TGTGCCAGCAGTGACACAAGGGGTTCACCCCTCCACTTT

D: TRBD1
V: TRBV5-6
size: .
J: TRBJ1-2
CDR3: CASSADRDYGYTF
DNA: TGTGCCAGCAGCGCTGACAGGGACTATGGCTACACCTTC

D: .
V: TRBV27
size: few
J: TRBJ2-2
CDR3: CASSFRTGELFF
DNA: TGTGCCAGCAGTTTCCGCACCGGGGAGCTGTTTTTT

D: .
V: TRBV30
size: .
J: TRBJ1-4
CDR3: CAWSDVSTGASEKLFF
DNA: TGTGCCTGGAGTGATGTATCAACCGGGGCCAGTGAAAAACTGTTTTTT

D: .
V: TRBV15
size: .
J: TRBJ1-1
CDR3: CATSRAGPEGAFF
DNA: TGTGCCACCAGCAGAGCTGGGCCCGAGGGAGCTTTCTTT

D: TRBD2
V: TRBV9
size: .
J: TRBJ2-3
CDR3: CASSTGTSVSTDTQYF
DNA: TGTGCCAGCAGCACAGGGACTAGCGTTAGCACAGATACGCAGTATTTT

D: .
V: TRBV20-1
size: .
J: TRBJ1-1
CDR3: CSPRVGTEAFF
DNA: TGCAGTCCTCGGGTCGGCACTGAAGCTTTCTTT

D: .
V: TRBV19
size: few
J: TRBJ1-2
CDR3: CASSYQGVGGYTF
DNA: TGTGCCAGTAGTTATCAGGGTGTTGGTGGCTACACCTTC

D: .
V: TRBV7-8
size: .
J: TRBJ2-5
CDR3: CASSLWPGYQETQYF
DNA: TGTGCCAGCAGCTTATGGCCGGGTTACCAAGAGACCCAGTACTTC

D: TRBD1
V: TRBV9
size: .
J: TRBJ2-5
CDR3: CASSARQGYQETQYF
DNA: TGTGCCAGCAGCGCCCGACAGGGCTACCAAGAGACCCAGTACTTC

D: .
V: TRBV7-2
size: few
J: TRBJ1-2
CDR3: CASSTSLGGGYTF
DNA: TGTGCCAGCAGCACCTCTTTGGGGGGTGGCTACACCTTC

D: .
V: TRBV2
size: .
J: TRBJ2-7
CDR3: CASSETGTRAGEQYF
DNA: TGTGCCAGCAGTGAAACCGGGACGAGGGCAGGCGAGCAGTACTTC

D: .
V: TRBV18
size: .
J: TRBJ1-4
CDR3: CASSPGEGVGKLFF
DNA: TGTGCCAGCTCACCGGGAGAGGGAGTCGGAAAACTGTTTTTT

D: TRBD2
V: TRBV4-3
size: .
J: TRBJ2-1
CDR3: CASSQDGGTSGGYNEQFF
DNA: TGCGCCAGCAGCCAAGATGGGGGGACTAGCGGAGGGTACAATGAGCAGTTCTTC

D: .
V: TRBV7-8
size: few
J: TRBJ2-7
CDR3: CASSLAGIYEQYF
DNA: TGTGCCAGCAGCTTAGCCGGGATCTACGAGCAGTACTTC

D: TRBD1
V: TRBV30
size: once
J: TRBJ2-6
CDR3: CAWSVIRQGFNSGANVLTF
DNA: TGTGCCTGGAGTGTAATAAGACAGGGGTTCAACTCTGGGGCCAACGTCCTGACTTTC

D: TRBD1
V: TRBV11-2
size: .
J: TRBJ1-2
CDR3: CASSPTGWVYGYTF
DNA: TGTGCCAGCAGCCCGACAGGGTGGGTCTATGGCTACACCTTC

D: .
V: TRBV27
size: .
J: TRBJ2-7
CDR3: CASSLWGSTYEQYF
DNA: TGTGCCAGCAGTTTATGGGGGAGTACCTACGAGCAGTACTTC

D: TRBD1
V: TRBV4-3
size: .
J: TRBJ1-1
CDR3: CASSQDRAGGTEAFF
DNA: TGCGCCAGCAGCCAAGATCGGGCAGGGGGAACTGAAGCTTTCTTT

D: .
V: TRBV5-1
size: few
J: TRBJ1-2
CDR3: CASSFRGSYGYTF
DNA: TGCGCCAGCAGCTTTCGGGGTTCCTATGGCTACACCTTC

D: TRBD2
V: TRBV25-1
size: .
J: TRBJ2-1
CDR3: CASSDGLAGAHEQFF
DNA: TGTGCCAGCAGTGATGGACTAGCGGGAGCCCATGAGCAGTTCTTC

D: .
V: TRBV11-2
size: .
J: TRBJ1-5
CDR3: CASSLDFSGNQPQHF
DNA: TGTGCCAGCAGCTTAGATTTTTCCGGTAATCAGCCCCAGCATTTT

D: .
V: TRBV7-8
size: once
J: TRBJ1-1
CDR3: CASSLGLRVPEAFF
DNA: TGTGCCAGCAGCTTAGGTCTGAGGGTACCTGAAGCTTTCTTT

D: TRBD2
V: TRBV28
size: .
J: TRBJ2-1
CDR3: CASRPLRAGGLDGSYNEQFF
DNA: TGTGCCAGCAGACCCCTCAGGGCGGGGGGGCTGGATGGCTCCTACAATGAGCAGTTCTTC

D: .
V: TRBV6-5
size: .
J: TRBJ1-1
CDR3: CASSSVKNTEAFF
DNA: TGTGCCAGCAGTTCAGTCAAGAACACTGAAGCTTTCTTT

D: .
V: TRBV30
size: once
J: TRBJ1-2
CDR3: CAWSFPGRVEGYTF
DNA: TGTGCCTGGAGCTTTCCAGGGAGGGTCGAGGGCTACACCTTC

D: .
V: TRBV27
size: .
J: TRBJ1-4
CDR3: CASSSRAPFEKLFF
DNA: TGTGCCAGCAGTTCCCGGGCCCCCTTTGAAAAACTGTTTTTT

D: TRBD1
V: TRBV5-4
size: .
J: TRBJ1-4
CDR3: CASSLGTGVEKLFF
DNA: TGTGCCAGCAGCTTGGGGACAGGGGTTGAAAAACTGTTTTTT

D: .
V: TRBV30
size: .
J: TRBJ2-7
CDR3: CAWNPEGTSGGHEQYF
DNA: TGTGCCTGGAATCCTGAGGGGACAAGTGGAGGCCACGAGCAGTACTTC

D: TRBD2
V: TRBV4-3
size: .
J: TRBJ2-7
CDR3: CASSPALGRGSTYEQYF
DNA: TGCGCCAGCAGCCCAGCCCTGGGTCGCGGGAGTACGTACGAGCAGTACTTC

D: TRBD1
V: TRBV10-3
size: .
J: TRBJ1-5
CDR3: CATRTGGNQPQHF
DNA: TGTGCCACCAGGACAGGGGGCAATCAGCCCCAGCATTTT

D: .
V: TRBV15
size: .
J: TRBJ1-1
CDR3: CATSRGYDTEAFF
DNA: TGTGCCACCAGTAGAGGGTACGACACTGAAGCTTTCTTT

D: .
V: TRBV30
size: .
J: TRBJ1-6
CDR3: CAWTVRRAAGGSPLHF
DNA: TGTGCCTGGACTGTACGTCGGGCAGCTGGGGGGTCACCCCTCCACTTT